Presented here are 11 T cell receptor beta chains from one specimen sequenced in a study of T cell responses to AZD1222 COVID-19 vaccine (dated by TCRdb to the early 2020s). Libraries came from the immunoSEQ multiplex PCR assay. TCRdb mirrors the immuneACCESS table, restricted to in-frame sequences. Some clones are absent from its copies; in checked studies, under half trace to an unresolved V gene, and the reason for the others is unknown. The sample yields 150,000 to 200,000 clones; about 92% were counted once. The ten largest account for 2.5% to 3% of the sample. The meaning of the sample's time point label: baseline before first vaccination. Here the sequenced sample was peripheral blood, taken on day 0 of AZD1222 vaccination. The receptors come from an adult in good health.

The rearrangement links TRBV7-9 to TRBJ2-2; D unclear. Looked up from germline, CDR1 is SEHNR and CDR2 is FQNEAQ (reference sequence). Trimming shortened V by 5 bases and J by 0 bases, and 13 bases separated the two germline ends. The CDR3 extends over 16 amino acids. The CDR3 loop is CASSPPHGTNTGELFF. CDR3 sequence (DNA): TGTGCCAGCAGCCCCCCACACGGTACGAACACCGGGGAGCTGTTTTTT. Full variable domain (outside the CDR3, taken from reference TRBV7-9 and TRBJ2-2): DTGVSQNPRHKITKRGQNVTFRCDPISEHNRLYWYRQTLGQGPEFLTYFQNEAQLEKSRLLSDRFSAERPKGSFSTLEIQRTEQGDSAMYLCASSPPHGTNTGELFFGEGSRLTVL.

V usage is TRBV2 and J usage is TRBJ2-7, with 7 nucleotides matching TRBD2. From germline, CDR1 is SNHLY and CDR2 FYNNEI. The CDR3 is 14 residues long. V dropped 7 bases and J dropped 2; count of bases not matched to a gene: 8. CDR3 in amino acids: CASTMGGKPYEQYF. The CDR3, as DNA: TGTGCCAGCACCATGGGGGGGAAACCCTACGAGCAGTACTTC.

The chain employs TRBV5-6 and TRBJ1-2; TRBD1 matches 9 bases. Trimming removed 6 bases from V and 10 bases from J; junction bases left unmatched: 7. Germline assignment: CDR1 SGHDT and CDR2 YYEEEE. The CDR3 extends over 12 amino acids. The CDR3 DNA follows: TGTGCCAGCACCCGGGACAGGGCCTACTACACCTTC. Its protein is CASTRDRAYYTF.

The V gene is TRBV7-9, the J gene TRBJ1-2; D uncertain. V shed 0 bases and J shed 0 bases, with 5 bases lying between them. The V gene's germline CDR1 is SEHNR and CDR2 FQNEAQ (reference sequence). The CDR3 spans 14 residues. The CDR3 sequence: CASSLALSNYGYTF. The CDR3 nucleotides read TGTGCCAGCAGCTTAGCGCTGTCTAACTATGGCTACACCTTC.

The chain employs TRBV29-1 and TRBJ2-3; D unresolved. The CDR3 is 15 amino acids. The germline gives CDR1 SQVTM, CDR2 ANQGSEA. Trimming shortened V by 1 base and J by 2 bases, and 13 bases separated the two germline ends. CDR3: CSVEVKAAHTDTQYF. The CDR3 DNA sequence: TGCAGCGTTGAAGTGAAGGCAGCTCACACAGATACGCAGTATTTT.

The chain joins TRBV19 to TRBJ1-4; TRBD1 agrees at 12 bases. Germline V CDR1 and CDR2: LNHDA, SQIVND (reference sequence). The CDR3 runs 17 residues. The junction had 5 bases not matched to a gene; V was cut back by 4 bases and J by 2 bases. The CDR3: CASSRAGTGGTNEKLFF. CDR3 nucleotides: TGTGCCAGTAGTAGAGCCGGGACAGGGGGCACTAATGAAAAACTGTTTTTT.

V usage is TRBV2 and J usage is TRBJ2-1; perhaps TRBD1 as D (6 bases). The CDR3 sequence is 16 residues long. Germline loops: CDR1 SNHLY, CDR2 FYNNEI. Trimming left V 2 bases short and J 6 bases short, with 17 bases between. CDR3 bases: TGTGCCAGCAGTGAACAGCTCAATACAGGGTCCAATGAGCAGTTCTTC. It specifies CASSEQLNTGSNEQFF.

The chain joins TRBV5-4 to TRBJ2-1; TRBD1 aligns across 8 bases. The germline V gene has CDR1 SGHNT and CDR2 YYREEE (reference sequence). The CDR3 extends over 14 amino acids. V shed 4 bases and J 4 bases; nucleotides not matched to a gene: 4. DNA of the CDR3: TGTGCCAGCAGCCAGGGACAGGTATACAATGAGCAGTTCTTC. Translating it yields CASSQGQVYNEQFF.

The rearrangement uses TRBV30 and TRBJ2-7; maybe TRBD2 (5 bases). Germline V gene sequence: CDR1 GTSNPN, CDR2 SVGIG (reference sequence). The length of the CDR3 is 11 residues. V dropped 3 bases and J dropped 6 bases, with 9 bases sitting between them. DNA for the CDR3: TGTGCCTGGAGCCCGGGGTCCGAGCAGTACTTC. This sequence encodes CAWSPGSEQYF.

The chain has TRBV24-1 and TRBJ1-2, with D perhaps TRBD1 (5 bases). The CDR3 sequence is 14 residues long. Germline assignment: CDR1 KGHDR and CDR2 SFDVKD. Trimming took off 0 bases at V and 3 bases at J, with 7 bases between the two ends. As DNA, the CDR3 is TGTGCCACCAGTGATTTGTCCAGGGACTATGGCTACACCTTC. Protein product: CATSDLSRDYGYTF.

The chain recombines TRBV5-1 with TRBJ1-3; tentative D call: TRBD1 (5 bases). The CDR3 is 14 amino acids. Per germline, CDR1 SGHRS and CDR2 YFSETQ. V was pared by 0 bases and J by 4 bases, with 8 bases between. The CDR3 bases are TGCGCCAGCAGCTTGGCAGGGCTCGGAAACACCATATATTTT. It specifies CASSLAGLGNTIYF. The full variable domain, its missing parts supplied by reference TRBV5-1 and TRBJ1-3, is KAGVTQTPRYLIKTRGQQVTLSCSPISGHRSVSWYQQTPGQGLQFLFEYFSETQRNKGNFPGRFSGRQFSNSRSEMNVSTLELGDSALYLCASSLAGLGNTIYFGEGSWLTVV.